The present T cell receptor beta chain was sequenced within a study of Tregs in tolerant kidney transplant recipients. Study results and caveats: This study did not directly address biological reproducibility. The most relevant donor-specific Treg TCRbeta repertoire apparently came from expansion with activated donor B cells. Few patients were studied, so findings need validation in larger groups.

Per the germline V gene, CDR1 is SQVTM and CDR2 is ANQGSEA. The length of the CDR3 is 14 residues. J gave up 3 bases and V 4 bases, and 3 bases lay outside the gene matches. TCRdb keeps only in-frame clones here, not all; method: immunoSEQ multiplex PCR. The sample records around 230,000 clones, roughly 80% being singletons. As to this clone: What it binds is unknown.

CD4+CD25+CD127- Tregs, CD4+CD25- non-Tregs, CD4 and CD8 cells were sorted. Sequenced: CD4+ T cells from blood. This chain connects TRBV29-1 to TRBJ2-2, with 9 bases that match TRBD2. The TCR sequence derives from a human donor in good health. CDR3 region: CSVVLAGYTGELFF. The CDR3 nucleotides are TGCAGCGTTGTCCTAGCGGGATACACCGGGGAGCTGTTTTTT.